One sample yielded the 20 T cell receptor beta chains listed below, sequenced in a study of T cell responses to AZD1222 COVID-19 vaccine. Using immunoSEQ multiplex PCR, the repertoire was profiled, and TCRdb retains in-frame clones only, with some absent. The profile shows roughly 160,000 clones, roughly 92% of them singletons. The material sequenced was peripheral blood, taken on day 0 of AZD1222 vaccination. The receptor set was obtained from an adult in good health.

The chain has TRBV6-6 and TRBJ2-6, with TRBD2 matching over 7 bases. The CDR3 runs 18 residues. Germline trimming cut 7 bases from V and 0 bases from J; bases unmatched to any gene: 12. In germline, CDR1 is MNHNY, CDR2 SVGAGI (reference sequence). DNA for the CDR3: TGTGCCAGCACTCGACTGGGGAGGGGTGACTCTGGGGCCAACGTCCTGACTTTC. Its translation is CASTRLGRGDSGANVLTF.

The chain carries TRBV30 and TRBJ1-4, with 8 bases fitting TRBD1. The CDR3 consists of 13 residues. Germline V lookup: CDR1 GTSNPN, CDR2 SVGIG (reference sequence). The V gene end was trimmed by 7 bases and the J gene end by 8 bases; junction bases not matched to a gene: 9. The CDR3 DNA reads as TGTGCCTCCAGGGGGCTGGTAGGGGAAAAACTGTTTTTT. This codes for CASRGLVGEKLFF.

V gene TRBV27 combines with J gene TRBJ1-2, with TRBD1 identical over 8 bases. The CDR3 totals 17 residues. V lost 0 bases and J lost 3; bases outside the gene matches: 9. Germline V gene data show CDR1 as MNHEY and CDR2 as SMNVEV (reference sequence). The CDR3 DNA reads as TGTGCCAGCAGTTTATCCAACTGGGACAGGCAGTACTATGGCTACACCTTC. This sequence encodes CASSLSNWDRQYYGYTF.

The V call is TRBV6-1, the J call TRBJ1-1, with D hard to call. Germline V lookup: CDR1 MNHNS, CDR2 SASEGT. The CDR3 loop spans 12 amino acids. V was shortened by 3 bases and J by 3 bases, with 5 bases between the two germline ends. The CDR3 region is CASSESYTEAFF. Here the CDR3 DNA reads TGTGCCAGCAGTGAGAGTTACACTGAAGCTTTCTTT.

This chain uses TRBV3-1 (or the pseudogene TRBV3-2) with TRBJ2-1; possibly TRBD1 for D (6 bases). V was cut by 8 bases and J by 2 bases, with 10 bases left in between. This CDR3 region has 13 residues. The germline V gene has CDR1 LGHDT and CDR2 YNNKEL (reference sequence). CDR3 sequence reads: CASEGVPYNEQFF. The CDR3 DNA follows: TGTGCCAGCGAGGGGGTCCCCTACAATGAGCAGTTCTTC.

The chain couples TRBV11-1 to TRBJ1-6; possibly TRBD1 for D (6 bases). CDR3 length equals 14 residues. Germline V CDR1 and CDR2: SGHAT, FQDESV (reference sequence). Between the trimmed V and J ends, which lost 5 bases and 4 bases, there was a span of 9 bases. CDR3 region: CASSARGYNSPLHF. The DNA of the CDR3 is TGTGCCAGCAGCGCCAGGGGATATAATTCACCCCTCCACTTT.

This clone was observed a single time. Here the CDR3 reads CASSEGQQGGYTF. For the CDR3, the DNA is TGTGCCAGCTCAGAGGGACAGCAGGGTGGCTACACCTTC. The genes are TRBV18 and TRBJ1-2, with 7 bases aligning to TRBD1. CDR1 and CDR2 (germline): KGHSH, LQKENI. V lost 5 bases, J lost 7 bases, and 7 bases stayed unmatched. The CDR3 consists of 13 residues.

The V call is TRBV30, the J call TRBJ1-4; D is uncertain. This CDR3 region has 13 residues. Germline V gene sequence: CDR1 GTSNPN, CDR2 SVGIG (reference sequence). Trimming removed 2 bases from V and 4 bases from J, with 8 bases in between. The CDR3 here is CAWSRQSNEKLFF. The CDR3, as DNA: TGTGCCTGGAGTAGGCAGAGTAATGAAAAACTGTTTTTT.

The rearrangement links TRBV5-6 to TRBJ2-7, with a weak D call TRBD2 (6 bases). Germline V lookup: CDR1 SGHDT, CDR2 YYEEEE. Trimming cost V 3 bases and J 4 bases, with 11 bases left between them. The CDR3 has 13 amino acids. The CDR3 nucleotides are TGTGCCAGCAGCTCGGGACTCAAGTACGAGCAGTACTTC. Amino acids: CASSSGLKYEQYF.

This chain uses TRBV28 with TRBJ2-5; D call uncertain. Trimming left V 6 bases short and J 5 bases short, with 16 bases between. The V gene's germline CDR1 is MDHEN and CDR2 SYDVKM. This CDR3 has 14 residues. Written as DNA, the CDR3 is TGTGCCAGCAGAACGGGCCTTGAGGCGGAGACCCAGTACTTC. Translated: CASRTGLEAETQYF.

The chain joins TRBV27 to TRBJ2-2; D is ambiguous. The V gene lost 5 bases and the J gene lost 1 base, with 14 bases spanning the gap. Germline V CDR1 and CDR2: MNHEY, SMNVEV (reference sequence). This CDR3 spans 16 amino acids. This CDR3 is CASSQLRVQNTGELFF. Written as DNA, the CDR3 is TGTGCCAGCAGTCAACTCCGGGTTCAGAACACCGGGGAGCTGTTTTTT.

The genes are TRBV21-1 and TRBJ2-1; TRBD2 is the table's D call and was not checked against the DNA. TRBV21-1 is a documented pseudogene. The CDR3 runs 18 residues. The CDR3 protein is CASSKVPPEWPRGNEQFF. CDR3 coding DNA: TGTGCCAGCAGCAAAGTACCCCCTGAGTGGCCTCGGGGCAATGAGCAGTTCTTC.

This chain joins TRBV5-4 and TRBJ1-5; TRBD1 aligns across 7 bases. The junction had 11 bases not matched to a gene; V was cut back by 5 bases and J by 9 bases. The CDR3 covers 14 residues. The germline V gene has CDR1 SGHNT and CDR2 YYREEE (reference sequence). The CDR3 region has the DNA TGTGCCAGCAGTGGACAGGATCCCCCTCGGCCCCAGCATTTT. It translates to CASSGQDPPRPQHF.

The chain recombines TRBV5-1 with TRBJ2-1; D might be TRBD2 (6 bases). The V and J ends lost 1 base and 0 bases respectively, with 32 bases between them. The CDR3 runs 23 residues. From germline, CDR1 is SGHRS and CDR2 YFSETQ. CDR3 sequence (DNA): TGCGCCAGCAGCTTGCCCTCCCCTTCTCGGGATAGCAGCAGCGGGCTCTCCTACAATGAGCAGTTCTTC. It translates to CASSLPSPSRDSSSGLSYNEQFF.

The chain uses TRBV20-1 and TRBJ1-2, with D tentatively TRBD1 (5 bases). The germline V and J ends were trimmed by 6 bases and 4 bases, with 9 bases remaining between them. The length of the CDR3 is 11 residues. The V gene's germline CDR1 is DFQATT and CDR2 SNEGSKA (reference sequence). The CDR3 nucleotides read TGCAGTGCAGAGGGACCCTATGGCTACACCTTC. It specifies CSAEGPYGYTF.

The gene calls are TRBV29-1 and TRBJ1-4, with D uncertain. The CDR3 runs to 10 residues. Trimming removed 3 bases from V and 8 bases from J, with 4 bases in between. Per germline, CDR1 SQVTM and CDR2 ANQGSEA. In nucleotides, the CDR3 is TGCAGCGTTGAGGAGGAAAAACTGTTTTTT. Protein product: CSVEEEKLFF.

The chain joins TRBV3-1 (or the pseudogene TRBV3-2) to TRBJ1-5; D ambiguous. The CDR3 length is 13 residues. Germline V gene lookup returns CDR1 LGHDT and CDR2 YNNKEL (reference sequence). With 0 bases removed from V and 9 bases from J, the gap between germline ends came to 9 bases. CDR3 nucleotides: TGTGCCAGCAGCCAAGATCCTCTGAGGCCCCAGCATTTT. Translated: CASSQDPLRPQHF.

The chain is built from TRBV7-3 and TRBJ2-2; 11 nucleotides match TRBD2. This CDR3 is built from 16 residues. Germline loops: CDR1 SGHTA, CDR2 FQGTGA. J was trimmed by 2 bases and V by 6 bases; bases with no gene match: 5. The CDR3 sequence is CASRRGTSGNTGELFF. CDR3 nucleotides: TGTGCCAGCAGACGTGGGACTAGCGGAAACACCGGGGAGCTGTTTTTT.

V usage is TRBV30 and J usage is TRBJ2-1; D is undetermined. CDR1 is GTSNPN, CDR2 SVGIG, per germline (reference sequence). V was trimmed by 0 bases and J by 8 bases, leaving 8 bases between them. The CDR3 sequence is 12 residues long. CDR3 nucleotides: TGTGCCTGGAGTGTCGTCCGATATGAGCAGTTCTTC. Its translation: CAWSVVRYEQFF.

The genes are TRBV7-9 and TRBJ2-7; 7 bases fit TRBD1. The CDR3 contains 17 residues. The germline V gene encodes CDR1 SEHNR and CDR2 FQNEAQ (reference sequence). The ends lost 2 bases at V and 6 bases at J; junction bases unmatched: 16. The CDR3 reads CASSLPRPGTAPREQYF. The CDR3 DNA follows: TGTGCCAGCAGCTTACCCCGTCCTGGGACAGCGCCTCGCGAGCAGTACTTC.